The T cell receptor (beta chain) described here comes from a study of a mutant IDH1 vaccine in newly diagnosed glioma (dated by TCRdb to the early 2020s). The study in broad terms: Across visits V03 through V10, patients got a total of eight vaccinations, given in weeks 1, 3, 5, 7, 11, 15, 19 and 23. For exploratory analyses, longitudinal TCRB deep sequencing was carried out in approximately 25 treated patients wherever samples were available. In the chemotherapy-containing groups, vaccination started alongside temozolomide cycles, whereas in patients who had radiotherapy alone it started 4-6 weeks after radiotherapy. Of the approximately 34 treated patients, around 60% were male and 37.5% were female, and a mean age of around 40 years was recorded. Peripheral blood samples were drawn at six visits, namely V03 (baseline), V05, V07, V10, V12 and V13. Before enrollment, most patients had been given radiochemotherapy with temozolomide as standard therapy, while the rest had received either radiotherapy alone or temozolomide alone.

Broader findings and caveats from the paper: No apparent relationship was observed between pseudoprogression and alterations in the top peripheral T cell clonotypes detected by TCRB sequencing. Immune responses induced by the vaccine were seen in 93.3% of patients across multiple MHC alleles. Selection of PBMC samples for TCRB deep sequencing was based on availability. It was noted by the authors that analyses of patient blood samples could not be reproduced owing to sample limitations.

Concerning this clone itself: The antigen it binds to is not known. No qualities accompany the bases; no much larger clone lies one base away.

The time point label, as the study defines it: week 11, during vaccination. Each vaccine dose, consisting of 300 ug of a 20-mer mutant IDH1 peptide in Montanide, was administered subcutaneously with topical imiquimod. The donors had newly diagnosed IDH1-mutant astrocytomas of WHO grade 3 or 4 that showed loss of nuclear ATRX. The samples were drawn from NOA16, a multicentre, single-arm, open-label phase I trial in Germany that tested a mutant IDH1 peptide vaccine in humans for the first time. The DNeasy Blood and Tissue Kit was used to extract genomic DNA from EDTA blood for TCRB sequencing. Library generation was performed with the immunoSEQ multiplex PCR assay. Following the manufacturer's protocol, the hsTCRB Kit was used to amplify rearranged TCR beta chain sequences. TCRB libraries were sequenced on an Illumina MiSeq. The study's processing was this. Demultiplexing, trimming and gene mapping were performed with the kit vendor's proprietary platform. TCRdb retrieved this table from immuneACCESS and kept in-frame rearrangements only. Not all clones are present; in checked studies, unresolved V genes account for under half, and no reason is known for the remainder. V and J calls and clone size are given by that table; D and trimming were obtained from the DNA. The sample includes about 61,000 clones, with about 80% observed a single time. The ten largest make up 5.9% of the sample.

The germline V gene yields MGHRA for CDR1 and YSYEKL for CDR2. Unmatched junction bases come to 8, with V trimmed by 0 bases and J by 12 bases. Its CDR3 holds 14 amino acids, cysteine through phenylalanine. The read is trimmed to its CDR3 DNA, 42 bases read in frame from base 1. The rearranged segments are TRBV4-1 and TRBJ2-1; TRBD2 matches 7 bases in the middle. The receptor's source is a man aged 45-65 years with glioma. Material: PBMCs, obtained from a glioma patient whose treatment included an IDH1 peptide vaccine. The CDR3 region reads CASSQENGGGVQFF. The sequenced DNA is TGCGCCAGCAGCCAAGAAAATGGGGGAGGGGTGCAGTTCTTC.